This TCR beta chain was documented in a study of cytomegalovirus exposure and HLA in healthy donors. With respect to this clone: Its antigen is as yet unknown. Other nucleotide sequences in the sample specify the same CDR3.

Produced via immunoSEQ multiplex PCR; TCRdb's table is partial and in-frame only. In the table there are roughly 220,000 clones, over 80% of which are singletons. The length of the CDR3 is 12 residues. Germline-derived CDR1 and CDR2 are GTSNPN and SVGIG (reference sequence). V lost 5 bases, J lost 4 bases, and 12 bases lay in between. General study points: In the roughly 130 validation repertoires, a later analysis found that first-cohort TCR clusters tended to co-occur. The study put 150 to 200 TCR beta chains on its list as cytomegalovirus-associated.

What was sequenced was PBMCs. The receptor was derived from a woman aged 30 to 39 in good health and CMV-seropositive. The chain combines TRBV30 with TRBJ2-7, with D possibly matching TRBD2 (6 bases). For the CDR3, the DNA is TGTGCCTGGGGGAGCGGGTCTTACGAGCAGTACTTC. The encoded protein is CAWGSGSYEQYF.